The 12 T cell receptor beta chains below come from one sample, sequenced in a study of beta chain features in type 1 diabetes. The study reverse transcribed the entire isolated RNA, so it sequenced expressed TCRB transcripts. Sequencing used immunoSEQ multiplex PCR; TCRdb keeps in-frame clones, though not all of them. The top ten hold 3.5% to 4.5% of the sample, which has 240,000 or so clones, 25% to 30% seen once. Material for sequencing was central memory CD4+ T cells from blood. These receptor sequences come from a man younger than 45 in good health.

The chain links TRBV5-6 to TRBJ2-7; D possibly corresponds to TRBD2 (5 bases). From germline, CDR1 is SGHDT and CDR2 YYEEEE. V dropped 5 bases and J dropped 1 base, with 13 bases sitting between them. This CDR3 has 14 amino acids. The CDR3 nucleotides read TGTGCCAGCAGATGGGCCGGGGTTTCCTACGAGCAGTACTTC. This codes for CASRWAGVSYEQYF.

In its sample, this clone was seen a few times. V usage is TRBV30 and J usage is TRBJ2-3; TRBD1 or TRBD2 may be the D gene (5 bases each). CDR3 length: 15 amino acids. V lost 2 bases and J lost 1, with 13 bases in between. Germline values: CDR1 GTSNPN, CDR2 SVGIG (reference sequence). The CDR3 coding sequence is TGTGCCTGGAGTAGGGACGGGCGCGGCACAGATACGCAGTATTTT. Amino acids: CAWSRDGRGTDTQYF.

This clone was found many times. CDR3 region: CASTRGGIGETQYF. Here the CDR3 DNA reads TGTGCCAGCACCCGGGGGGGGATTGGAGAGACCCAGTACTTC. The chain couples TRBV28 to TRBJ2-5; 8 bases line up with TRBD2. J was trimmed by 4 bases and V by 7 bases; bases with no gene match: 8. The CDR3 is 14 residues long. Germline CDR1 is MDHEN and CDR2 is SYDVKM. Filled out from reference TRBV28 and TRBJ2-5, the complete variable domain reads DVKVTQSSRYLVKRTGEKVFLECVQDMDHENMFWYRQDPGLGLRLIYFSYDVKMKEKGDIPEGYSVSREKKERFSLILESASTNQTSMYLCASTRGGIGETQYFGPGTRLLVL.

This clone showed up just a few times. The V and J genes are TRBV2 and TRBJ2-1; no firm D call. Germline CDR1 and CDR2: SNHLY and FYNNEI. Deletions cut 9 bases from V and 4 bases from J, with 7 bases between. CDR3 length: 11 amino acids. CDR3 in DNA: TGTGCCAGTAGGATTTACAATGAGCAGTTCTTC. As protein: CASRIYNEQFF. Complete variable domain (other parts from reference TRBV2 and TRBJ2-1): EPEVTQTPSHQVTQMGQEVILRCVPISNHLYFYWYRQILGQKVEFLVSFYNNEISEKSEIFDDQFSVERPDGSNFTLKIRSTKLEDSAMYFCASRIYNEQFFGPGTRLTVL.

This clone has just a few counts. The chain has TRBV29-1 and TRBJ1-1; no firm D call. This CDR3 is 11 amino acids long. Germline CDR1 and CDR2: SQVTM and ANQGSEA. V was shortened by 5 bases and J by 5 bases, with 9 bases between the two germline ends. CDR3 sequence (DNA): TGCAGCGTTTATGGGCCGACTGAAGCTTTCTTT. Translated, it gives CSVYGPTEAFF.

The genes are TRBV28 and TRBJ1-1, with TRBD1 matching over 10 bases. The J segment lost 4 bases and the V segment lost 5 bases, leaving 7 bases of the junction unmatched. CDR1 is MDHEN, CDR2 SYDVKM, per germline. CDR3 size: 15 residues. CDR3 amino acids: CASSLDRGIGTEAFF. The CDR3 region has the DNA TGTGCCAGCAGTCTGGACAGGGGGATCGGCACTGAAGCTTTCTTT.

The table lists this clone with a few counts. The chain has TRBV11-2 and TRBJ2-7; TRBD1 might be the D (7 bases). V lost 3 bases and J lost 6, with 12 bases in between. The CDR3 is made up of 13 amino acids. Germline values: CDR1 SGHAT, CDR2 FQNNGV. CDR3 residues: CASSFGRGAEQYF. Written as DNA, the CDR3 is TGTGCCAGCAGCTTTGGCAGGGGGGCCGAGCAGTACTTC.

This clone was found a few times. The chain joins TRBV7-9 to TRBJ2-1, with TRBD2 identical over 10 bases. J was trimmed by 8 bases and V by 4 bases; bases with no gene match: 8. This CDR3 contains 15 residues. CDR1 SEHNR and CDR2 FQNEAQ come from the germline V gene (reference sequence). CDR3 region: CASSSGLAVKDEQFF. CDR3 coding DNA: TGTGCCAGCAGCTCCGGACTAGCGGTCAAGGATGAGCAGTTCTTC.

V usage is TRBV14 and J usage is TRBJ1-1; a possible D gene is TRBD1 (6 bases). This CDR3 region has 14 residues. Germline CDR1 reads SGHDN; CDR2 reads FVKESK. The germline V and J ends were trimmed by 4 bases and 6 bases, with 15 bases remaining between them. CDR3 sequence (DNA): TGTGCCAGCAGCCGGCACAGGGATAGCGCTGAAGCTTTCTTT. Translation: CASSRHRDSAEAFF.

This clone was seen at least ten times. The chain's CDR3 is CASSQGLAVETQYF. In nucleotides, the CDR3 is TGTGCCAGCAGTCAAGGACTAGCGGTGGAGACCCAGTACTTC. V usage is TRBV2 and J usage is TRBJ2-5, with TRBD2 identical over 10 bases. The germline gives CDR1 SNHLY, CDR2 FYNNEI. The ends lost 5 bases at V and 5 bases at J; junction bases unmatched: 5. The CDR3 covers 14 residues. The whole variable domain, remainder taken from reference TRBV2 and TRBJ2-5, is EPEVTQTPSHQVTQMGQEVILRCVPISNHLYFYWYRQILGQKVEFLVSFYNNEISEKSEIFDDQFSVERPDGSNFTLKIRSTKLEDSAMYFCASSQGLAVETQYFGPGTRLLVL.

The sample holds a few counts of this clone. This CDR3 is CSVGQGALDTQYF. The DNA of the CDR3 is TGCAGCGTTGGGCAGGGGGCATTAGATACGCAGTATTTT. The V and J genes are TRBV29-1 and TRBJ2-3, with 8 nucleotides matching TRBD1. The CDR3 runs 13 residues. Germline values: CDR1 SQVTM, CDR2 ANQGSEA. The V segment lost 4 bases and the J segment 5 bases; nucleotides outside the gene matches: 5.

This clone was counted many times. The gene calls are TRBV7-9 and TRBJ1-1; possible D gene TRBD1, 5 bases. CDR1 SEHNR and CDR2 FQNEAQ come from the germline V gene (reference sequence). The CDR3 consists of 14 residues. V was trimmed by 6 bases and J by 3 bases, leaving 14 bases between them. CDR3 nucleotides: TGTGCCAGCAGTCGGCAGGGTTGGGACACTGAAGCTTTCTTT. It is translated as CASSRQGWDTEAFF.